This TCR beta chain comes out of a study of T cells after yellow fever vaccination. For the study at large: Libraries from low-cell-number fractions were prepared with the SMART-Seq v4 Ultra Low Input RNA kit. General study results and limits: Subsequent booster samples again held most clones from primary vaccination (more than 95% CD4, approximately 86% CD8). Within FACS-sorted repertoires, abundant clonotypes contaminating from the bulk population could be present.

TCR cDNA was made by 5'RACE template switching, adding a universal primer site and UMIs. TCRdb re-called the 5' RACE reads through MiXCR, storing one row per CDR3 protein. The table shows 100,000 to 150,000 distinct CDR3 sequences, with 8% to 10% occurring only once. Germline values: CDR1 MNHEY, CDR2 SMNVEV (reference sequence). The trim removed 6 bases at V and 7 bases at J, leaving 11 bases unmatched. The CDR3 is 14 residues long. A word on this clonotype: Its target is unknown.

Sequencing used CD8+ T cells sorted from PBMCs, obtained on the day of the yellow fever booster vaccination. The clonotype originates from a man aged 18 to 35 who received the YFV17D yellow fever vaccine. The chain is built from TRBV27 and TRBJ2-5; 7 bases match TRBD1. In DNA form, the CDR3 reads TGTGCCAGCAGCCCCATAGGGGGCCTCGGGACCCAGTACTTC. Translating gives CASSPIGGLGTQYF.